This T cell receptor (beta chain) originates from a study of shared clonotypes between healthy human individuals. Germline values: CDR1 SGHRS, CDR2 YFSETQ. CDR3 length: 17 residues. Germline trimming cut 3 bases from V and 0 bases from J; bases unmatched to any gene: 6. The assay ran at deep level. The protocol was immunoSEQ multiplex PCR, while the TCRdb copy is restricted to in-frame clones and leaves out a portion. The sample lists roughly 2 million clones; approximately 95% were seen once. The sequence was collected from a man aged 18 to 30 in good health. The rearrangement joins TRBV5-1 to TRBJ1-1; 12 bases match TRBD1. Material for sequencing was naive CD4+ T cells sorted from blood. Specified subset: CD45RA+ positively selected. The CDR3 DNA reads as TGCGCCAGCAGCTCAGGGACAGGGGGCTGGATGAACACTGAAGCTTTCTTT. It translates to CASSSGTGGWMNTEAFF.